This T cell receptor (beta chain) was observed in a study of blood T cell repertoires in COVID-19. Germline CDR1 LNHNV, CDR2 YYDKDF (reference sequence). The CDR3 covers 13 residues. Trimming left V 5 bases short and J 3 bases short, with 10 bases between. Repertoires were generated with immunoSEQ multiplex PCR, while TCRdb's copy carries only in-frame clones and drops some. This table has around 260,000 clones, about 91% appearing once. This clone was counted a single time. Specimen: peripheral blood. The source is a person between 18 and 35 years old with COVID-19, enrolled during active disease. The V and J genes are TRBV15 and TRBJ1-2; D is perhaps TRBD1 (5 bases). The CDR3 region has the DNA TGTGCCACCAGCCCCAGGGAGGACTATGGCTACACCTTC. Translating gives CATSPREDYGYTF.